This T cell receptor beta chain stems from a study of T-cell reconstitution after alpha-beta-depleted transplantation in children. This CDR3 comprises 15 residues. Trimming at V came to 5 bases and at J to 2 bases, leaving 8 bases not matched to a gene. Unique molecular identifiers were incorporated when the TCRbeta library was constructed. MiXCR, applied by TCRdb to the PCR reads, yields one record per CDR3 protein. The sample has roughly 400,000 distinct CDR3 sequences, roughly 20% seen once. Material: PBMCs from the stem cell graft donor, obtained from the stem cell graft. The source is a human donor who donated a stem cell graft to a child with acute myeloid leukemia. The chain employs TRBV12-3 or TRBV12-4 and TRBJ1-1; 7 bases are shared with TRBD1. The CDR3: CASSKSDRANTEAFF. The CDR3, as DNA: TGTGCCAGCAGTAAGAGTGACAGGGCCAACACTGAAGCTTTCTTT.